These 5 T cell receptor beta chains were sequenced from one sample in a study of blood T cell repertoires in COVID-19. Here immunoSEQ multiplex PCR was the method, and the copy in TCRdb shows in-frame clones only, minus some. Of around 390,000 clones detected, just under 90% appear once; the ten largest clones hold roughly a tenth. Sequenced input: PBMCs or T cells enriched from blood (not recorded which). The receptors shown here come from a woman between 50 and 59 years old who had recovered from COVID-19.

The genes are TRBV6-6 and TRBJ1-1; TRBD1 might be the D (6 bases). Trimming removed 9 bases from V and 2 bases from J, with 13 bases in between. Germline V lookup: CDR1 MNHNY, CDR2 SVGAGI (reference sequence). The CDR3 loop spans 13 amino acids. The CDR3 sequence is CASRRGANTEAFF. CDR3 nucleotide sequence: TGTGCCAGTAGGCGGGGGGCAAACACTGAAGCTTTCTTT.

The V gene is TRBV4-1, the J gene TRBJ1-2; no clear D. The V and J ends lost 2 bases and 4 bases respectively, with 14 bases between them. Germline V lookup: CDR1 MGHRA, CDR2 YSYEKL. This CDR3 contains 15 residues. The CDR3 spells CASSQPHASGYGYTF. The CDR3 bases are TGCGCCAGCAGCCAACCCCATGCGAGTGGCTATGGCTACACCTTC.

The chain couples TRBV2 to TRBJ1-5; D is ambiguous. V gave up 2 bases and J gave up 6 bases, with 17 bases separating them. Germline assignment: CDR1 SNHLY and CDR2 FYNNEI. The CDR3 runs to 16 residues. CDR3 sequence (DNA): TGTGCCAGCAGTGAAAGACTGCGAGGGATCAGTCAGCCCCAGCATTTT. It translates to CASSERLRGISQPQHF.

CDR3 nucleotides: TGTGCCAGTAGTTACGGGATTGGAAACACCATATATTTT. Protein sequence: CASSYGIGNTIYF. V and J are TRBV19 and TRBJ1-3, with D hard to call. Trimming took off 5 bases at V and 3 bases at J, with 8 bases between the two ends. The CDR3 covers 13 residues. Germline CDR1 is LNHDA and CDR2 is SQIVND (reference sequence).

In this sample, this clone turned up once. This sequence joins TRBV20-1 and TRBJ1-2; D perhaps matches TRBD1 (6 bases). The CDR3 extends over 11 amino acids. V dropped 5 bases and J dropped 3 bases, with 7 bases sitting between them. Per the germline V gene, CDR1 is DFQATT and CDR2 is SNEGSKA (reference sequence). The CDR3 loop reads CSAWTDYGYTF. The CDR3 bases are TGCAGTGCTTGGACAGACTATGGCTACACCTTC.